The 30 T cell receptor beta chains below were found in one sample sequenced in a study of cytomegalovirus exposure and HLA in healthy donors. The data were produced by immunoSEQ multiplex PCR, yet TCRdb's version contains in-frame clones alone and is incomplete. The data show some 140,000 clones, approximately 82% seen once. Specimen: PBMCs. These receptors originate from a man in his thirties or forties in good health and CMV-seropositive.

In its sample, this clone was seen a few times. The V call is TRBV4-1, the J call TRBJ1-1; 8 nucleotides agree with TRBD1. This CDR3 region has 14 residues. Germline V gene sequence: CDR1 MGHRA, CDR2 YSYEKL. The trim removed 3 bases at V and 1 base at J, leaving 1 base unmatched. The CDR3 DNA reads TGCGCCAGCAGCCAGGGACAGGAGAACACTGAAGCTTTCTTT. Amino acid sequence: CASSQGQENTEAFF.

The chain joins TRBV9 to TRBJ2-7, with D possibly being TRBD1 (5 bases). V dropped 0 bases and J dropped 3 bases, with 7 bases sitting between them. CDR3 length: 13 residues. CDR1 is SGDLS and CDR2 is YYNGEE in the germline V gene. CDR3: CASSVEGLYEQYF. The CDR3 nucleotides are TGTGCCAGCAGCGTAGAGGGGCTCTACGAGCAGTACTTC.

This rearrangement joins TRBV7-9 to TRBJ1-4; 11 positions match TRBD1. CDR1 and CDR2 from the germline V gene are SEHNR and FQNEAQ (reference sequence). V shed 3 bases and J 3 bases; nucleotides not matched to a gene: 9. This CDR3 contains 18 residues. This CDR3 is CASSFSDRGRQSNEKLFF. In DNA form, the CDR3 reads TGTGCCAGCAGCTTCTCGGACAGGGGGCGTCAATCTAATGAAAAACTGTTTTTT.

V is TRBV5-8 and J is TRBJ2-7; 9 nucleotides line up with TRBD1. The CDR3 extends over 15 amino acids. Germline loops: CDR1 SGHTS, CDR2 YDEGEE. The trim removed 0 bases at V and 3 bases at J, leaving 4 bases unmatched. This CDR3 is CASSLGGTGNYEQYF. CDR3 nucleotide sequence: TGTGCCAGCAGCTTGGGCGGGACAGGGAACTACGAGCAGTACTTC.

The rearrangement uses TRBV11-3 and TRBJ2-5; maybe TRBD2 (6 bases). Germline V gives CDR1 SGHNT, CDR2 YENEEA. V lost 2 bases, J lost 5 bases, and 12 bases lay in between. The CDR3 length is 14 residues. CDR3 loop: CASSLRRGWETQYF. The CDR3 DNA follows: TGTGCCAGCAGCTTAAGGCGGGGCTGGGAGACCCAGTACTTC.

The chain employs TRBV6-1 and TRBJ2-5, with unresolved D. CDR3 length: 13 residues. Trimming removed 2 bases from V and 2 bases from J, with 6 bases in between. CDR1 and CDR2 from the germline V gene are MNHNS and SASEGT. For the CDR3, the DNA is TGTGCCAGCAGTGAAATCAGGCAAGAGACCCAGTACTTC. Amino acid sequence: CASSEIRQETQYF.

This chain uses TRBV7-2 with TRBJ2-2; D is unresolved. In germline, CDR1 is SGHTA, CDR2 FQGNSA. The CDR3 totals 14 residues. Deletions cut 5 bases from V and 0 bases from J, with 7 bases between. CDR3 in DNA: TGTGCCAGCAGCCCTATCACGAACACCGGGGAGCTGTTTTTT. It yields the protein CASSPITNTGELFF.

The chain has TRBV5-6 and TRBJ1-2; 12 bases fit TRBD1. The CDR3 loop spans 15 amino acids. V dropped 0 bases and J dropped 8; count of bases not matched to a gene: 5. Germline V CDR1 and CDR2: SGHDT, YYEEEE. CDR3 DNA: TGTGCCAGCAGCTTGGCCGGGACAGGGGGCGTGGGCTACACCTTC. Translation: CASSLAGTGGVGYTF. Looking up the rest from reference TRBV5-6 and TRBJ1-2 gives the full variable domain: DAGVTQSPTHLIKTRGQQVTLRCSPKSGHDTVSWYQQALGQGPQFIFQYYEEEERQRGNFPDRFSGHQFPNYSSELNVNALLLGDSALYLCASSLAGTGGVGYTFGSGTRLTVV.

This rearrangement joins TRBV6-1 to TRBJ2-1; 7 bases align to TRBD2. CDR3 length equals 12 residues. The V segment lost 1 base and the J segment 12 bases; nucleotides outside the gene matches: 3. Per germline, CDR1 MNHNS and CDR2 SASEGT. The CDR3 nucleotides are TGTGCCAGCAGTGAAGGACTAGCTGGGCAGTTCTTC. Translation gives CASSEGLAGQFF.

This chain links TRBV10-3 with TRBJ2-2, with 7 bases identical to TRBD1. The V segment lost 0 bases and the J segment 4 bases; nucleotides outside the gene matches: 8. The CDR3 totals 17 residues. CDR1 and CDR2 from the germline V gene are ENHRY and SYGVKD. The CDR3 region is CAISESFWQGVTGELFF. The CDR3 DNA reads as TGTGCCATCAGTGAGTCTTTTTGGCAGGGGGTCACCGGGGAGCTGTTTTTT.

This chain joins TRBV7-2 and TRBJ2-7; D may be TRBD1 (5 bases). The CDR3 covers 15 residues. Trimming pared 2 bases from V and 3 bases from J, leaving 14 bases between. The germline gives CDR1 SGHTA, CDR2 FQGNSA. The CDR3 loop is CASSLLAGLIYEQYF. The CDR3 bases are TGTGCCAGCAGCTTATTGGCAGGGTTAATCTACGAGCAGTACTTC.

This clone was seen once. V usage is TRBV10-3 and J usage is TRBJ2-3; 7 nucleotides match TRBD2. The CDR3 length is 16 residues. After removal of 6 bases from V and 0 bases from J, the junction contained 9 bases not matched to a gene. CDR1 is ENHRY and CDR2 is SYGVKD in the germline V gene. For the CDR3, the DNA is TGTGCCATCAGGTTCGGGACTAACCCAAGCACAGATACGCAGTATTTT. As protein: CAIRFGTNPSTDTQYF.

This sequence joins TRBV13 and TRBJ2-1; 8 bases map to TRBD2. V shed 6 bases and J 7 bases; nucleotides not matched to a gene: 11. Per the germline V gene, CDR1 is PRHDT and CDR2 is FYEKMQ (reference sequence). The CDR3 spans 15 residues. The CDR3: CASSHRAGVWNEQFF. The CDR3 region has the DNA TGTGCCAGCAGTCACCGAGCGGGGGTGTGGAATGAGCAGTTCTTC.

This chain connects TRBV18 to TRBJ2-7; TRBD2 is a possible D gene (6 bases). The V end was cut by 4 bases, the J end by 5 bases, with 15 bases between. There are 14 residues in the CDR3. CDR1 KGHSH and CDR2 LQKENI come from the germline V gene. The CDR3 loop is CASSQGLQSDEQYF. The CDR3 nucleotides read TGTGCCAGCTCACAGGGACTCCAAAGCGACGAGCAGTACTTC.

This rearrangement joins TRBV27 to TRBJ2-3; 7 bases fit TRBD2. The CDR3 is made up of 15 amino acids. V was clipped by 5 bases and J by 2 bases; unmatched bases: 7. In germline, CDR1 is MNHEY, CDR2 SMNVEV (reference sequence). CDR3: CASSGYGGITDTQYF. CDR3 coding DNA: TGTGCCAGCAGTGGATACGGGGGGATCACAGATACGCAGTATTTT.

The genes are TRBV9 and TRBJ2-1; 8 bases match TRBD1. Trimming removed 2 bases from V and 7 bases from J; junction bases left unmatched: 8. The CDR3 is 15 residues long. Germline V gives CDR1 SGDLS, CDR2 YYNGEE. CDR3 bases: TGTGCCAGCAGCGTTTCAGGGGGCGCGGTGAATGAGCAGTTCTTC. This gives the protein CASSVSGGAVNEQFF.

The chain employs TRBV5-1 and TRBJ1-1; no reliable D call. CDR3 length: 14 amino acids. In germline, CDR1 is SGHRS, CDR2 YFSETQ. With 0 bases removed from V and 0 bases from J, the gap between germline ends came to 6 bases. CDR3 DNA sequence: TGCGCCAGCAGCTTGGCACACATGAACACTGAAGCTTTCTTT. It translates to CASSLAHMNTEAFF.

J is TRBJ2-2 and V is TRBV6-1; 9 bases fit TRBD2. This CDR3 has 14 amino acids. Germline-derived CDR1 and CDR2 are MNHNS and SASEGT. The J segment lost 8 bases and the V segment lost 7 bases, leaving 8 bases of the junction unmatched. CDR3 protein: CASTLGTSWGELFF. The CDR3 region has the DNA TGTGCCAGCACCCTTGGGACTAGCTGGGGGGAGCTGTTTTTT.

The sample holds a few counts of this clone. V gene TRBV5-1 combines with J gene TRBJ2-7; D is ambiguous. The V and J ends lost 0 bases and 4 bases respectively, with 14 bases between them. From germline, CDR1 is SGHRS and CDR2 YFSETQ. CDR3 length: 15 amino acids. CDR3 sequence: CASSLVPGPMYEQYF. CDR3 bases: TGCGCCAGCAGCTTGGTTCCAGGTCCAATGTACGAGCAGTACTTC.

The CDR3 protein is CASSDDRGGVSGEQYF. In DNA, the CDR3 is TGCGCCAGCAGCGACGATCGGGGGGGAGTGTCGGGGGAGCAGTACTTC. V usage is TRBV10-1 and J usage is TRBJ2-7; TRBD2 aligns across 8 bases. J lost 7 bases, V lost 6 bases, and 17 bases had no gene match. Looked up from germline, CDR1 is WNHNN and CDR2 is SYGVQD (reference sequence). The CDR3 sequence is 16 residues long.

This chain joins TRBV11-2 and TRBJ2-7, with 9 bases fitting TRBD1. Unmatched junction bases numbered 4, after V lost 1 base and J lost 3 bases. CDR1 SGHAT and CDR2 FQNNGV come from the germline V gene. The CDR3 loop spans 15 amino acids. Written as DNA, the CDR3 is TGTGCCAGCAGCTTAGTGACAGGGGGGAACTACGAGCAGTACTTC. This gives the protein CASSLVTGGNYEQYF.

The V gene is TRBV7-3, the J gene TRBJ1-2; 7 nucleotides line up with TRBD1. CDR3 length: 14 amino acids. Germline trimming cut 0 bases from V and 3 bases from J; bases unmatched to any gene: 1. Germline CDR1 is SGHTA and CDR2 is FQGTGA. CDR3 loop: CASSLTGQDYGYTF. The CDR3 nucleotides are TGTGCCAGCAGCTTAACTGGACAGGACTATGGCTACACCTTC.

This chain connects TRBV5-4 to TRBJ2-7, with 9 bases identical to TRBD1. The CDR3 spans 15 residues. V was clipped by 3 bases and J by 5 bases; unmatched bases: 9. Germline CDR1 and CDR2: SGHNT and YYREEE (reference sequence). Here the CDR3 DNA reads TGTGCCAGCAGCTCGAGGGCGGGACAGGGAAACGAGCAGTACTTC. The encoded protein is CASSSRAGQGNEQYF.

This chain joins TRBV6-6 and TRBJ1-3; 9 positions match TRBD1. J lost 4 bases, V lost 6 bases, and 7 bases had no gene match. In germline, CDR1 is MNHNY, CDR2 SVGAGI (reference sequence). There are 15 residues in the CDR3. CDR3 residues: CASSSAQGAGNTIYF. The CDR3 DNA reads TGTGCCAGCAGCTCCGCACAGGGGGCCGGAAACACCATATATTTT.

The rearrangement joins TRBV5-1 to TRBJ1-1, with 9 nucleotides matching TRBD1. The CDR3 extends over 14 amino acids. Germline-derived CDR1 and CDR2 are SGHRS and YFSETQ. After removal of 0 bases from V and 6 bases from J, the junction contained 3 bases not matched to a gene. Here the CDR3 DNA reads TGCGCCAGCAGCTTGGGGGGACAGGGTTCTGAAGCTTTCTTT. Encoded protein: CASSLGGQGSEAFF.

This chain joins TRBV7-3 and TRBJ1-2; a weak D match, TRBD1 (6 bases). Germline V lookup: CDR1 SGHTA, CDR2 FQGTGA. This CDR3 contains 16 residues. V was trimmed by 4 bases and J by 1 base, leaving 16 bases between them. Written as DNA, the CDR3 is TGTGCCAGCAGCTCAGCCGGACAGTTGCTTAACTATGGCTACACCTTC. It translates to CASSSAGQLLNYGYTF.

The chain carries TRBV6-1 and TRBJ2-2; TRBD1 might be the D (5 bases). In germline, CDR1 is MNHNS, CDR2 SASEGT. The CDR3 is made up of 16 amino acids. The V and J ends lost 2 bases and 1 base respectively, with 11 bases between them. The CDR3 DNA follows: TGTGCCAGCAGTGAACAGGCAGGGATGAACACCGGGGAGCTGTTTTTT. Translating it yields CASSEQAGMNTGELFF.

This rearrangement joins TRBV4-1 to TRBJ1-1, with TRBD1 matching over 10 bases. This CDR3 has 18 amino acids. The junction had 12 bases not matched to a gene; V was cut back by 4 bases and J by 1 base. Per the germline V gene, CDR1 is MGHRA and CDR2 is YSYEKL. This chain's CDR3 is CASSRLPGTGARNTEAFF. DNA of the CDR3: TGCGCCAGCAGCCGCCTCCCCGGGACAGGGGCCCGGAACACTGAAGCTTTCTTT.

V and J are TRBV5-1 and TRBJ2-7; 13 bases align to TRBD2. Germline assignment: CDR1 SGHRS and CDR2 YFSETQ. V lost 4 bases, J lost 2 bases, and 3 bases stayed unmatched. The CDR3 has 15 amino acids. The CDR3 loop reads CASSPGLAGPYEQYF. For the CDR3, the DNA is TGCGCCAGCAGCCCGGGACTAGCGGGGCCCTACGAGCAGTACTTC.

This chain links TRBV7-2 with TRBJ1-1; D remains ambiguous. The CDR3 runs to 13 residues. The germline V and J ends were trimmed by 2 bases and 7 bases, with 11 bases remaining between them. Germline V gene sequence: CDR1 SGHTA, CDR2 FQGNSA. The CDR3 reads CASSLMRLDEAFF. CDR3 in DNA: TGTGCCAGCAGCTTAATGAGGCTCGATGAAGCTTTCTTT.